The 10 T cell receptor beta chains given below trace back to one sample, sequenced in a study of shared clonotypes between healthy human individuals. Clones were read by immunoSEQ multiplex PCR, and TCRdb kept only the in-frame ones, dropping some. Of just over 2,000,000 clones in the sample, roughly 95% were seen once. The naive CD8 fraction comprised CD45RO-negative cells positively selected for CCR7 and excluded terminally differentiated effector memory CD45RA+ cells. Sequencing was carried out using naive CD8+ T cells sorted from blood. These receptors were collected from a young man in good health.

The rearrangement links TRBV5-1 to TRBJ2-1; D is perhaps TRBD2 (6 bases). Per the germline V gene, CDR1 is SGHRS and CDR2 is YFSETQ. The CDR3 spans 15 residues. The V end lost 4 bases, the J end lost 4 bases, and 15 bases lay between the germline ends. The CDR3 here is CASSIREAGYNEQFF. The CDR3 DNA follows: TGCGCCAGCAGCATAAGGGAGGCCGGGTACAATGAGCAGTTCTTC.

About this clone: This sample also contains other DNA sequences that code for the same CDR3. J is TRBJ2-7 and V is TRBV29-1; the match to TRBD1 covers 9 bases. Germline lookup yields CDR1 SQVTM and CDR2 ANQGSEA. CDR3 length: 12 amino acids. V shed 6 bases, J shed 6 bases, and the junction held 6 bases outside the gene matches. CDR3 nucleotides: TGCAGCGTGGGGGGACAGGGCGGCGAGCAGTACTTC. It translates to CSVGGQGGEQYF.

The J gene is TRBJ1-6, the V gene TRBV19, with D possibly TRBD1 on 5 matching bases. This CDR3 comprises 13 residues. V lost 5 bases to trimming and J lost 8 bases, with 10 bases between them. Germline V gene sequence: CDR1 LNHDA, CDR2 SQIVND (reference sequence). CDR3 in amino acids: CASSWDGYSPLHF. CDR3 nucleotides: TGTGCCAGTAGTTGGGACGGATATTCACCCCTCCACTTT.

This chain joins TRBV11-3 and TRBJ2-7; a weak D match, TRBD1 (6 bases). Trimming removed 5 bases from V and 4 bases from J, with 18 bases in between. The CDR3 is 15 residues long. Germline values: CDR1 SGHNT, CDR2 YENEEA. The CDR3 is CASSPYRVNIYEQYF. CDR3 sequence (DNA): TGTGCCAGCAGCCCATACAGGGTAAATATTTACGAGCAGTACTTC.

The V gene is TRBV13, the J gene TRBJ2-3, with a tentative D call TRBD1 (6 bases). Germline V gene lookup returns CDR1 PRHDT and CDR2 FYEKMQ (reference sequence). The V end lost 0 bases, the J end lost 2 bases, and 9 bases lay between the germline ends. CDR3 length equals 15 residues. CDR3 DNA: TGTGCCAGCAGCTTAGGGGACAGCTTCACAGATACGCAGTATTTT. Its translation: CASSLGDSFTDTQYF.

As regards this clone: Distinct nucleotide sequences in the sample also encode this CDR3. The CDR3 bases are TGTGCCAGCAGTTTAGTTTCTGGGGCCAACGTCCTGACTTTC. This codes for CASSLVSGANVLTF. This chain connects TRBV27 to TRBJ2-6; unclear D gene. V was shortened by 2 bases and J by 1 base, with 3 bases between the two germline ends. This CDR3 comprises 14 residues. Germline V gene data show CDR1 as MNHEY and CDR2 as SMNVEV (reference sequence).

This chain uses TRBV9 with TRBJ2-7, with TRBD2 matching over 10 bases. The CDR3 runs to 16 residues. The V segment lost 0 bases and the J segment 3 bases; nucleotides outside the gene matches: 6. Germline loops: CDR1 SGDLS, CDR2 YYNGEE. CDR3 sequence: CASSVVASGSFYEQYF. The CDR3 nucleotides read TGTGCCAGCAGCGTAGTAGCTAGCGGGAGTTTCTACGAGCAGTACTTC.

The chain links TRBV7-9 to TRBJ1-1; no reliable D call. The CDR3 sequence is 13 residues long. V was shortened by 3 bases and J by 4 bases, with 9 bases between the two germline ends. Germline CDR1 SEHNR, CDR2 FQNEAQ (reference sequence). The CDR3: CASSLAHGTEAFF. CDR3 DNA: TGTGCCAGCAGCTTGGCCCATGGCACTGAAGCTTTCTTT. The full variable domain, rest sourced from reference TRBV7-9 and TRBJ1-1, is DTGVSQNPRHKITKRGQNVTFRCDPISEHNRLYWYRQTLGQGPEFLTYFQNEAQLEKSRLLSDRFSAERPKGSFSTLEIQRTEQGDSAMYLCASSLAHGTEAFFGQGTRLTVV.

This clone is a singleton in its sample. The chain carries TRBV2 and TRBJ2-5; no definite D call. CDR1 is SNHLY, CDR2 FYNNEI, per germline. The CDR3 covers 14 residues. V was pared by 5 bases and J by 5 bases, with 15 bases between. CDR3 nucleotide sequence: TGTGCCAGCAGTAGGGTAGGGTATGAGGAGACCCAGTACTTC. Protein sequence: CASSRVGYEETQYF.

V is TRBV29-1 and J is TRBJ1-1; D perhaps matches TRBD1 (5 bases). This CDR3 has 13 amino acids. Per the germline V gene, CDR1 is SQVTM and CDR2 is ANQGSEA. Deletions cut 7 bases from V and 7 bases from J, with 19 bases between. The DNA of the CDR3 is TGCAGCGCCCGAAACGGGGGGTTGGGTGAAGCTTTCTTT. Translated: CSARNGGLGEAFF.